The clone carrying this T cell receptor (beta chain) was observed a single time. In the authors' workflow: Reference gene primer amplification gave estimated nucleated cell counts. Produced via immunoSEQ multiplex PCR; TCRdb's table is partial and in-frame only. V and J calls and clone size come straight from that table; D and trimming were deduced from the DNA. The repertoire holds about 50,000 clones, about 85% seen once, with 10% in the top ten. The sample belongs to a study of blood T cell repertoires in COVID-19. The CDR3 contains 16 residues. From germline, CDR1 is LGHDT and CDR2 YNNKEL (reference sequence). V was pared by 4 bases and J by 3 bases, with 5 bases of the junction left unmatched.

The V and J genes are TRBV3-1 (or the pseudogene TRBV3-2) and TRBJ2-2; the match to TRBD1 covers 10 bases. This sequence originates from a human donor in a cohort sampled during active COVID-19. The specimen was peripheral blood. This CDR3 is CASSLGQGVYTGELFF. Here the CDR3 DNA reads TGTGCCAGCAGCCTCGGACAGGGGGTATACACCGGGGAGCTGTTTTTT.